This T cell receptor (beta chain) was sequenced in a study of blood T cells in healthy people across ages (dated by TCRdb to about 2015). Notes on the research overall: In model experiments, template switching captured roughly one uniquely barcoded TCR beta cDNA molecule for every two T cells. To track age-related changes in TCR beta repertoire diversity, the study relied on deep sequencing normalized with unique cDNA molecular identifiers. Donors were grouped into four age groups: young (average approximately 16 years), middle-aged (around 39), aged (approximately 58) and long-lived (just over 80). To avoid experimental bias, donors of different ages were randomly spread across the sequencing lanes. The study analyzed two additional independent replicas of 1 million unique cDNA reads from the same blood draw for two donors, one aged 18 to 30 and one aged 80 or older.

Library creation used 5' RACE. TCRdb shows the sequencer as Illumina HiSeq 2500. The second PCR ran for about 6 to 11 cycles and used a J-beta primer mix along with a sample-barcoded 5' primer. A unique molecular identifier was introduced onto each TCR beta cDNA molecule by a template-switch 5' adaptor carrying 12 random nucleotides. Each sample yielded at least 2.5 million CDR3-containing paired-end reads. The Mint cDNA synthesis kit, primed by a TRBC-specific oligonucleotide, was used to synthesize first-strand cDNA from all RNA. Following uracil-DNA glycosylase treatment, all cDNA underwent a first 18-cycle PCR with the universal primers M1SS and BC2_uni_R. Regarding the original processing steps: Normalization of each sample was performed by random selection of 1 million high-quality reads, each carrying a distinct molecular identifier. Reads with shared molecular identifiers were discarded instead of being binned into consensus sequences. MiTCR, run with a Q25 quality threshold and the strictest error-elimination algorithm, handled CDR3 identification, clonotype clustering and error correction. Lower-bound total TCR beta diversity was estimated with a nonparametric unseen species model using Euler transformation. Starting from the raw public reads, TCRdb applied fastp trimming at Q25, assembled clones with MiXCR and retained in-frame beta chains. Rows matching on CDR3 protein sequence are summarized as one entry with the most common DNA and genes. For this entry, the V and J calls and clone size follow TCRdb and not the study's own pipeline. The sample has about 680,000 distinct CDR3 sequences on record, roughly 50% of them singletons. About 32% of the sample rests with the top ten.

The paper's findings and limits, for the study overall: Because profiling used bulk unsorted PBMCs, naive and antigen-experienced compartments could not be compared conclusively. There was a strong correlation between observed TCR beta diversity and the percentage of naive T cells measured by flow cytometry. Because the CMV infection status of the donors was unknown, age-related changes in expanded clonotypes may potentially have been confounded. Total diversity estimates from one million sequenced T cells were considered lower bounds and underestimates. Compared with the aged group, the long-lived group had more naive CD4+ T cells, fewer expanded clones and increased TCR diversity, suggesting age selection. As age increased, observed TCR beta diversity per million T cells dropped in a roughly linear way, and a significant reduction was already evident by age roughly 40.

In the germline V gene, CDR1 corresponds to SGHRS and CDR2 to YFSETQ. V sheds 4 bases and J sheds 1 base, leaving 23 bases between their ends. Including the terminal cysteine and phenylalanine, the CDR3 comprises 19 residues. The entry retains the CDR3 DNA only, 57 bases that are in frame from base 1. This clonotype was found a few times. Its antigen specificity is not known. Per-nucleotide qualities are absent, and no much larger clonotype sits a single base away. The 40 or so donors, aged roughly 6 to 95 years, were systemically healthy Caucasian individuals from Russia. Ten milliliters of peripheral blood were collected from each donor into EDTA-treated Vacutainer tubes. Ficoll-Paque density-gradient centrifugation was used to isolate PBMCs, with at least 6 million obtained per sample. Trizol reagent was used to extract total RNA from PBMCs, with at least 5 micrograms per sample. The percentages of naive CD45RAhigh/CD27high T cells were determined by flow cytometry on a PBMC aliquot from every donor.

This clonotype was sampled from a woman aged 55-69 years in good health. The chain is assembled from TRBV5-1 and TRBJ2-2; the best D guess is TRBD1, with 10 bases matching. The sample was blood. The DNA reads TGCGCCAGCAGCACCGGACAGGGGGGACTAGCTGGGAACACCGGGGAGCTGTTTTTT. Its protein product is CASSTGQGGLAGNTGELFF.